What follows are 25 T cell receptor beta chains derived from one specimen sequenced in a study of blood T cell repertoires in COVID-19. The data were produced by immunoSEQ multiplex PCR, yet TCRdb's version contains in-frame clones alone and is incomplete. Among about 160,000 clones listed, around four fifths were seen once. Sequencing was done on a sample of peripheral blood. The receptors come from a woman over 75 with acute or convalescent COVID-19.

This clone was found once. The chain couples TRBV7-3 to TRBJ2-3; 13 bases line up with TRBD2. J lost 5 bases, V lost 4 bases, and 6 bases had no gene match. The length of the CDR3 is 16 residues. From germline, CDR1 is SGHTA and CDR2 FQGTGA. The CDR3: CASSSGLAGSVDTQYF. The CDR3 DNA sequence: TGTGCCAGCAGCTCGGGACTAGCGGGGAGTGTAGATACGCAGTATTTT.

V is TRBV28 and J is TRBJ2-3; TRBD2 might be the D (6 bases). Germline CDR1 is MDHEN and CDR2 is SYDVKM. This CDR3 region has 13 residues. V lost 5 bases and J 8 bases, leaving 14 bases between the germline ends. The CDR3 nucleotides read TGTGCCAGCAGTCTCCGGGACTTTGCTACGCAGTATTTT. It yields the protein CASSLRDFATQYF.

The V gene is TRBV6-5, the J gene TRBJ2-5; TRBD2 matches at 11 bases. J was trimmed by 4 bases and V by 2 bases; bases with no gene match: 6. The CDR3 has 16 amino acids. Germline CDR1 reads MNHEY; CDR2 reads SVGAGI. As DNA, the CDR3 is TGTGCCAGCAGTTACGGTAGCGGGAGGGCACGAGAGACCCAGTACTTC. Translated, it gives CASSYGSGRARETQYF.

The chain combines TRBV5-1 with TRBJ2-3, with 8 bases matching TRBD2. V lost 4 bases and J lost 4; bases outside the gene matches: 5. The V gene's germline CDR1 is SGHRS and CDR2 YFSETQ. This CDR3 has 14 amino acids. CDR3: CASSAGGSSDTQYF. The CDR3 nucleotides are TGCGCCAGCAGCGCGGGGGGTAGCTCAGATACGCAGTATTTT.

The V and J genes are TRBV15 and TRBJ2-5; D perhaps matches TRBD1 (8 bases). V lost 2 bases, J lost 7 bases, and 20 bases lay in between. The CDR3 spans 16 residues. The germline V gene encodes CDR1 LNHNV and CDR2 YYDKDF (reference sequence). The CDR3 spells CATSRLQGGDVGTQYF. CDR3 coding DNA: TGTGCCACCAGCAGATTACAGGGGGGGGACGTTGGGACCCAGTACTTC.

This clone was observed a single time. The rearrangement joins TRBV5-1 to TRBJ1-5, with 8 bases matching TRBD1. Germline CDR1 reads SGHRS; CDR2 reads YFSETQ. The CDR3 length is 16 residues. V lost 4 bases and J lost 9; bases outside the gene matches: 15. CDR3 bases: TGCGCCAGCAGCCTAAACCGGGACAGGTTCGTCACGCCCCAGCATTTT. This gives the protein CASSLNRDRFVTPQHF.

V and J are TRBV5-1 and TRBJ2-5; 7 nucleotides agree with TRBD2. Germline values: CDR1 SGHRS, CDR2 YFSETQ. The ends lost 5 bases at V and 0 bases at J; junction bases unmatched: 1. This CDR3 comprises 13 residues. CDR3 amino acids: CASRGGDQETQYF. DNA of the CDR3: TGCGCCAGCAGGGGGGGGGACCAAGAGACCCAGTACTTC.

V and J are TRBV7-9 and TRBJ2-3, with D possibly matching TRBD1 (5 bases). The CDR3 totals 15 residues. Per germline, CDR1 SEHNR and CDR2 FQNEAQ (reference sequence). V shed 1 base and J shed 2 bases, with 10 bases lying between them. CDR3 loop: CASSLVKGDTDTQYF. CDR3 nucleotide sequence: TGTGCCAGCAGCTTAGTAAAAGGGGACACAGATACGCAGTATTTT.

This chain joins TRBV6-5 and TRBJ2-3; 8 nucleotides line up with TRBD2. The CDR3 length is 15 residues. V lost 7 bases, J lost 5 bases, and 11 bases stayed unmatched. Germline V gene data show CDR1 as MNHEY and CDR2 as SVGAGI. The DNA of the CDR3 is TGTGCCAGCAACTTAGCGGGGCCAGCTATAGATACGCAGTATTTT. Amino acids: CASNLAGPAIDTQYF.

This clone was recorded once. The chain couples TRBV28 to TRBJ1-1; 7 positions agree with TRBD1. V lost 4 bases to trimming and J lost 3 bases; unmatched junction nucleotides: 8. The CDR3 runs 15 residues. Germline lookup yields CDR1 MDHEN and CDR2 SYDVKM. The CDR3 DNA follows: TGTGCCAGCAGTTCCCAGGGGGTCAGGGACACTGAAGCTTTCTTT. Protein sequence: CASSSQGVRDTEAFF.

The J gene is TRBJ2-3, the V gene TRBV10-3, with 8 bases identical to TRBD2. CDR3 length equals 17 residues. Germline V gives CDR1 ENHRY, CDR2 SYGVKD. V was pared by 9 bases and J by 0 bases, with 14 bases of the junction left unmatched. The CDR3 is CAIRGAVAGLSTDTQYF. CDR3 sequence (DNA): TGTGCCATTCGCGGAGCGGTAGCGGGACTTAGCACAGATACGCAGTATTTT.

This rearrangement joins TRBV28 to TRBJ1-5, with 8 bases identical to TRBD1. The germline gives CDR1 MDHEN, CDR2 SYDVKM. This CDR3 spans 14 amino acids. After removal of 6 bases from V and 5 bases from J, the junction contained 6 bases not matched to a gene. For the CDR3, the DNA is TGTGCCAGCAGCCTAGGACAGGGATATCAGCCCCAGCATTTT. This codes for CASSLGQGYQPQHF.

The CDR3 loop reads CASSFSVGETQYF. The CDR3 DNA sequence: TGTGCCAGCAGCTTTTCGGTCGGGGAGACCCAGTACTTC. The chain is built from TRBV5-6 and TRBJ2-5; D remains ambiguous. Germline V lookup: CDR1 SGHDT, CDR2 YYEEEE. Trimming stripped 2 bases from V and 5 bases from J, with 10 bases between. The CDR3 covers 13 residues.

This chain joins TRBV7-9 and TRBJ1-2; perhaps TRBD1 as D (5 bases). CDR3 length: 14 amino acids. V was clipped by 0 bases and J by 5 bases, with 10 bases between them. Germline lookup yields CDR1 SEHNR and CDR2 FQNEAQ (reference sequence). Here the CDR3 reads CASSLARGFYGYTF. The CDR3 nucleotides read TGTGCCAGCAGCTTAGCGCGGGGGTTTTATGGCTACACCTTC.

J is TRBJ2-7 and V is TRBV28; 7 bases line up with TRBD1. Germline CDR1 is MDHEN and CDR2 is SYDVKM. Trimming took 5 bases from V and 5 from J; bases not matched to a gene: 12. This CDR3 contains 15 residues. The CDR3 is CASSTTGAQNNEQYF. The CDR3 region has the DNA TGTGCCAGCAGTACAACAGGGGCTCAAAATAACGAGCAGTACTTC.

The chain has TRBV18 and TRBJ2-7; 9 bases map to TRBD1. V lost 4 bases to trimming and J lost 2 bases; unmatched junction nucleotides: 9. This CDR3 comprises 16 residues. Germline lookup yields CDR1 KGHSH and CDR2 LQKENI. CDR3 nucleotides: TGTGCCAGCTCACAACTGTCCGGGACAGGGCCCTACGAGCAGTACTTC. The encoded protein is CASSQLSGTGPYEQYF. Based on the CDR3 plus reference TRBV18 and TRBJ2-7, the full variable domain is NAGVMQNPRHLVRRRGQEARLRCSPMKGHSHVYWYRQLPEEGLKFMVYLQKENIIDESGMPKERFSAEFPKEGPSILRIQQVVRGDSAAYFCASSQLSGTGPYEQYFGPGTRLTVT.

The CDR3 nucleotides are TGCAGCGTTGAAAGAACTACCTCCAATGAGCAGTTCTTC. Amino acid sequence: CSVERTTSNEQFF. The chain recombines TRBV29-1 with TRBJ2-1; D unresolved. Germline assignment: CDR1 SQVTM and CDR2 ANQGSEA. The CDR3 is made up of 13 amino acids. The germline V and J ends were trimmed by 2 bases and 6 bases, with 11 bases remaining between them.

The gene calls are TRBV27 and TRBJ1-2; D remains ambiguous. Germline V gene data show CDR1 as MNHEY and CDR2 as SMNVEV (reference sequence). V lost 2 bases and J lost 2, with 6 bases in between. The CDR3 runs 13 residues. CDR3 sequence reads: CASSLTRNYGYTF. The CDR3 DNA reads TGTGCCAGCAGTTTAACGAGGAACTATGGCTACACCTTC.

CDR3 region: CASSLGMGGYGYTF. CDR3 in DNA: TGTGCCAGCAGTTTGGGGATGGGGGGCTATGGCTACACCTTC. V and J are TRBV28 and TRBJ1-2; TRBD1 is a possible D gene (5 bases). V was shortened by 3 bases and J by 4 bases, with 12 bases between the two germline ends. Germline V gene sequence: CDR1 MDHEN, CDR2 SYDVKM. The CDR3 contains 14 residues.

The chain employs TRBV5-1 and TRBJ2-1, with 9 bases aligning to TRBD1. The ends lost 0 bases at V and 2 bases at J; junction bases unmatched: 9. This CDR3 is 18 amino acids long. The germline CDR1 and CDR2 sequences are SGHRS and YFSETQ. CDR3 amino acids: CASSLAPGTGSTYNEQFF. The CDR3 region has the DNA TGCGCCAGCAGCTTGGCCCCCGGGACAGGGTCTACCTACAATGAGCAGTTCTTC.

The rearrangement joins TRBV4-1 to TRBJ1-1; no clear D gene. There are 18 residues in the CDR3. Germline CDR1 reads MGHRA; CDR2 reads YSYEKL. Deletions cut 0 bases from V and 3 bases from J, with 20 bases between. The CDR3 bases are TGCGCCAGCAGCCAAGAGGGCGGAGGTGGCAAAAGGGACACTGAAGCTTTCTTT. This encodes CASSQEGGGGKRDTEAFF.

The V call is TRBV5-1, the J call TRBJ2-1, with 7 bases lining up with TRBD2. This CDR3 spans 15 amino acids. Losses at the gene ends were 3 bases for V and 10 bases for J; bases not matched to a gene: 13. CDR1 and CDR2 from the germline V gene are SGHRS and YFSETQ. As DNA, the CDR3 is TGCGCCAGCAGCTCCACCCGGGACTACAGAAACGAGCAGTTCTTC. It specifies CASSSTRDYRNEQFF.

This clone has more than one count but fewer than ten. This chain joins TRBV4-1 and TRBJ2-5, with D uncertain. Germline V gives CDR1 MGHRA, CDR2 YSYEKL. This CDR3 has 13 residues. V gave up 4 bases and J gave up 2 bases, with 8 bases separating them. The CDR3, as DNA: TGCGCCAGCAGCCGGCTGCCACAAGAGACCCAGTACTTC. Translated, it gives CASSRLPQETQYF.

This clone showed up just a few times. The V and J genes are TRBV11-2 and TRBJ1-2; D might be TRBD1 (5 bases). V lost 0 bases to trimming and J lost 1 base, with 12 bases between them. The germline CDR1 and CDR2 sequences are SGHAT and FQNNGV. The CDR3 loop spans 16 amino acids. In DNA form, the CDR3 reads TGTGCCAGCAGCTTAGATCCCAGGGCATTTAACTATGGCTACACCTTC. Translating gives CASSLDPRAFNYGYTF.

The CDR3 protein is CASAQGDQETQYF. The CDR3, as DNA: TGTGCCAGCGCCCAGGGGGACCAAGAGACCCAGTACTTC. V usage is TRBV28 and J usage is TRBJ2-5; 7 bases are shared with TRBD1. CDR3 length: 13 amino acids. Unmatched junction bases numbered 3, after V lost 8 bases and J lost 0 bases. CDR1 and CDR2 from the germline V gene are MDHEN and SYDVKM.